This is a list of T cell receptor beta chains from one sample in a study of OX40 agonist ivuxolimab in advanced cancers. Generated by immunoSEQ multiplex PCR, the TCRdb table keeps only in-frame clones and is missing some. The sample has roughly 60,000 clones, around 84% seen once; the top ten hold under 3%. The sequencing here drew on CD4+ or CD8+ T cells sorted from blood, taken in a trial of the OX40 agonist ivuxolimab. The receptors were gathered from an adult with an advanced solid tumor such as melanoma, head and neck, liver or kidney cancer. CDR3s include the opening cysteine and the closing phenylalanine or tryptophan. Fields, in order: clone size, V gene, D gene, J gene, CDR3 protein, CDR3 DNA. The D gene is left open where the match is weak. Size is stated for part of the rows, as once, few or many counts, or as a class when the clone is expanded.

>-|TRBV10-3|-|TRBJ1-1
CAISESHGARDTEAFF
TGTGCCATCAGTGAGTCGCACGGGGCGCGAGACACTGAAGCTTTCTTT
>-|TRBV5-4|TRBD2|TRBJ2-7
CASRSGTSPHGQYF
TGTGCCAGCAGATCCGGGACTAGCCCTCACGGGCAGTACTTC
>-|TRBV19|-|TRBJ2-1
CASSIVRGEGQEQFF
TGTGCCAGTAGTATAGTAAGGGGGGAGGGCCAAGAGCAGTTCTTC
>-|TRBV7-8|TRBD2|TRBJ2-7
CASSLSGSSYEQYF
TGTGCCAGCAGCCTTAGCGGGAGCTCCTACGAGCAGTACTTC
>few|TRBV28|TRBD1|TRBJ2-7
CASSLTGGGEQYF
TGTGCCAGCAGTTTGACAGGGGGAGGCGAGCAGTACTTC
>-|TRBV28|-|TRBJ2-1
CASSLNSYNEQFF
TGTGCCAGCAGTTTGAACAGCTACAATGAGCAGTTCTTC
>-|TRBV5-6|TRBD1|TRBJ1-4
CASSSTGGRNEKLFF
TGTGCCAGCAGCTCCACAGGGGGAAGGAATGAAAAACTGTTTTTT
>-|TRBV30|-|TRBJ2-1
CAWSVADKYNEQFF
TGTGCCTGGAGTGTAGCGGATAAGTACAATGAGCAGTTCTTC
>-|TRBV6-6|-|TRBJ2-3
CASSRNQQGSTDTQYF
TGTGCCAGCAGTCGAAACCAACAGGGAAGCACAGATACGCAGTATTTT
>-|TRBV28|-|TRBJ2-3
CASSPLRGPADTQYF
TGTGCCAGCAGTCCCTTGAGAGGGCCGGCAGATACGCAGTATTTT
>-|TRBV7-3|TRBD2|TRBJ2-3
CASSLQSGASTDTQYF
TGTGCCAGCAGCTTACAGAGCGGGGCTAGCACAGATACGCAGTATTTT
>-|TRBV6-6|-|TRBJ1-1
CASSYSPGLNTEAFF
TGTGCCAGCAGTTACTCCCCCGGGTTGAACACTGAAGCTTTCTTT
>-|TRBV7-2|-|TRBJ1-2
CASSQDGVGGYTF
TGTGCCAGCAGCCAAGACGGGGTTGGAGGCTACACCTTC
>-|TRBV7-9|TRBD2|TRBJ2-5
CASSVGTSGAETQYF
TGTGCCAGCAGCGTAGGGACTAGCGGGGCAGAGACCCAGTACTTC
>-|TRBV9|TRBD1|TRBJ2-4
CASSVTGTGDIQYF
TGTGCCAGCAGCGTAACCGGGACAGGGGACATTCAGTACTTC
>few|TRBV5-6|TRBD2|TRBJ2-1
CASSLGLRVAGYNEQFF
TGTGCCAGCAGCTTGGGATTGAGGGTAGCGGGGTACAATGAGCAGTTCTTC
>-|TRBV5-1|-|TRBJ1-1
CASRQDIVNTEAFF
TGCGCCAGCCGCCAGGACATTGTGAACACTGAAGCTTTCTTT
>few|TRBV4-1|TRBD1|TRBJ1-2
CASSQEAGQSYGYTF
TGCGCCAGCAGCCAAGAGGCGGGACAGTCCTATGGCTACACCTTC
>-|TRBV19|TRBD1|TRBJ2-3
CASSIRFPGQGVFTDTQYF
TGTGCCAGTAGTATTCGGTTCCCCGGACAGGGGGTTTTTACAGATACGCAGTATTTT
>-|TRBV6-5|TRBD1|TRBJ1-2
CASTGRGTGTYGYTF
TGTGCCAGCACCGGTCGCGGGACAGGGACCTATGGCTACACCTTC
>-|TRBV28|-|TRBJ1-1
CASSFSAREAFF
TGTGCCAGCAGTTTCAGCGCTCGTGAAGCTTTCTTT
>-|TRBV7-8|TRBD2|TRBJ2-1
CASSTGLAGSNEQFF
TGTGCCAGCAGCACGGGACTAGCGGGGAGCAATGAGCAGTTCTTC
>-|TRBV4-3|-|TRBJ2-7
CASSQVSGGEQYF
TGCGCCAGCAGCCAAGTTTCTGGGGGCGAGCAGTACTTC
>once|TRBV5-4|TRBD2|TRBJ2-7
CASSFAGVYYEQYF
TGTGCCAGCAGCTTTGCGGGGGTATACTACGAGCAGTACTTC
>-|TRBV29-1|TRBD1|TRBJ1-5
CSVGDREGQPQHF
TGCAGCGTGGGCGACAGGGAGGGACAGCCCCAGCATTTT
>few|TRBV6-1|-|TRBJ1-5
CASSESGLLNQPQHF
TGTGCCAGCAGTGAAAGCGGGCTGTTAAATCAGCCCCAGCATTTT
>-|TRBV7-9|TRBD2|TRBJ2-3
CASSLAGLAGGRNTQYF
TGTGCCAGCAGCTTAGCTGGGCTAGCGGGGGGGCGGAATACGCAGTATTTT
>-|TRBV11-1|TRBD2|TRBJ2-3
CASSFSGRAGDTQYF
TGTGCCAGCAGCTTTAGCGGGAGGGCCGGGGATACGCAGTATTTT
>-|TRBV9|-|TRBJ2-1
CASSVDLRNEQFF
TGTGCCAGCAGCGTAGATCTCCGAAATGAGCAGTTCTTC
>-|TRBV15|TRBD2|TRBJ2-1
CATSRERTSGRNEQFF
TGTGCCACCAGCAGAGAACGGACTAGCGGCCGCAATGAGCAGTTCTTC
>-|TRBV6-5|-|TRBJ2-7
CASLNPAGYEQYF
TGTGCCAGCCTGAACCCCGCTGGCTACGAGCAGTACTTC
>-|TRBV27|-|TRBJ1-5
CASSLSRGVGNQPQHF
TGTGCCAGCAGTTTATCGAGAGGGGTAGGCAATCAGCCCCAGCATTTT
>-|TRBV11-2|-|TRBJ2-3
CASSLALRPSTDTQYF
TGTGCCAGCAGCTTAGCTTTGCGGCCTAGCACAGATACGCAGTATTTT
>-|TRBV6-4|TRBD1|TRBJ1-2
CASRPGQGDGYTF
TGTGCCAGCAGGCCGGGACAGGGAGATGGCTACACCTTC
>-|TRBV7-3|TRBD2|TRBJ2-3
CASSFSGSSTDTQYF
TGTGCCAGCAGCTTTAGCGGGAGTAGCACAGATACGCAGTATTTT
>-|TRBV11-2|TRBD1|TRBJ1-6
CASSLSGTGRSPLHF
TGTGCCAGCAGCTTATCCGGGACAGGGAGATCACCCCTCCACTTT
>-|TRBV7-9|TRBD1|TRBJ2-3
CASSPGTGGKDTQYF
TGTGCCAGCAGCCCTGGGACAGGGGGCAAAGATACGCAGTATTTT
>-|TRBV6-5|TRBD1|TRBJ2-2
CATRDRGPNTGELFF
TGTGCCACTCGGGACAGGGGGCCGAACACCGGGGAGCTGTTTTTT
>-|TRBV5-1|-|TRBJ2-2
CASSSNTGELFF
TGCGCCAGCAGCTCGAACACCGGGGAGCTGTTTTTT
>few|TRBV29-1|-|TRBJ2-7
CSVELGRGSYEQYF
TGCAGCGTCGAGCTTGGGCGGGGCTCCTACGAGCAGTACTTC
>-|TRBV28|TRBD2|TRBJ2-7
CASSFLGTSGISYEQYF
TGTGCCAGCAGTTTTCTAGGGACTAGCGGTATTTCCTACGAGCAGTACTTC
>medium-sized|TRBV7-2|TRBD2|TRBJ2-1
CASSSQRTSGSEQFF
TGTGCCAGCAGCTCCCAACGGACTAGCGGTTCCGAGCAGTTCTTC